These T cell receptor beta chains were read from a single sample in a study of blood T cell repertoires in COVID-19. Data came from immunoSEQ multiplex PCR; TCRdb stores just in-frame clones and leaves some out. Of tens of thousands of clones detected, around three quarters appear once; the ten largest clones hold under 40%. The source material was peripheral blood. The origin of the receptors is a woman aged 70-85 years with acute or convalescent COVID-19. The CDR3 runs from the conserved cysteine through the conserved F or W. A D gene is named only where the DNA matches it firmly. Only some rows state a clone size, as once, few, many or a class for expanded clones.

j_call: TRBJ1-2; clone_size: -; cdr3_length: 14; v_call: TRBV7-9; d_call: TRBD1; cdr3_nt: TGTGCCAGCGGGACAGCAGCCGCCTCCTATGGCTACACCTTC; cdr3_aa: CASGTAAASYGYTF
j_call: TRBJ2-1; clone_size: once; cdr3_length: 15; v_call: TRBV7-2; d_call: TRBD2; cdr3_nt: TGTGCCAGCAGCTTCATTAGCGGGGGGGCGGGTGAGCAGTTCTTC; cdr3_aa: CASSFISGGAGEQFF
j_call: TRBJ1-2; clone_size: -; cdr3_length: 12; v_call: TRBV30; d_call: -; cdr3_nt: TGTGCCTGGAGTCCGGAGGGCCATGGCTACACCTTC; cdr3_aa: CAWSPEGHGYTF
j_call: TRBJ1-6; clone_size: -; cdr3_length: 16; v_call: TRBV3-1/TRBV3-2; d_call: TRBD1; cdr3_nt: TGTGCCAGCAGCCAAGATAGGGGACAGGGGCCCACAGCCCTCCACTTT; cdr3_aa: CASSQDRGQGPTALHF
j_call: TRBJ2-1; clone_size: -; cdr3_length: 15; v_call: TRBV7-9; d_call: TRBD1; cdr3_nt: TGTGCCAGCAGGGAACCCGGGACAGGACGCAATGAGCAGTTCTTC; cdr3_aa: CASREPGTGRNEQFF
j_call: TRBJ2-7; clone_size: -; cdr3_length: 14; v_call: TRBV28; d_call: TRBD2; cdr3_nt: TGTGCCAGCACCTCTAGCGGGAGCTCCTACGAGCAGTACTTC; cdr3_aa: CASTSSGSSYEQYF
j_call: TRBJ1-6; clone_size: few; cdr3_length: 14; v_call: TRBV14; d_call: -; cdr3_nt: TGTGCCAGCAGCCACAGCGGGGAGAATTCACCCCTCCACTTT; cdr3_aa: CASSHSGENSPLHF
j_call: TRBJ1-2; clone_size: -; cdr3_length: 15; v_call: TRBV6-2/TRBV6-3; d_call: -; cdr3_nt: TGTGCCAGCAGTTACGTCACATTTTCTAACTATGGCTACACCTTC; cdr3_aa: CASSYVTFSNYGYTF
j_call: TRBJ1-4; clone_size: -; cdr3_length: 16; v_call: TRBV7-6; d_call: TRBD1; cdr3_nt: TGTGCCAGCAGCCCCGGACAGGGCTTTCAGGGGGAAAAACTGTTTTTT; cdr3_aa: CASSPGQGFQGEKLFF
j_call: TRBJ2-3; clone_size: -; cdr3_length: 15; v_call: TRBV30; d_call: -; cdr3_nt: TGTGCCTGGAGTGTTGGAAGGAGGAGCACAGATACGCAGTATTTT; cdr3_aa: CAWSVGRRSTDTQYF
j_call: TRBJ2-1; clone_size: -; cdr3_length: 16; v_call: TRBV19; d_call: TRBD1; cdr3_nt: TGTGCCAGTAGTTCCCTGACAGGGAGCTCCTACAATGAGCAGTTCTTC; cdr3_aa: CASSSLTGSSYNEQFF
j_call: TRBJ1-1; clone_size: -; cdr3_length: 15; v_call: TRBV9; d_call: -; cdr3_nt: TGTGCCAGCAGCGTAGTAGACAGGAAGAACACTGAAGCTTTCTTT; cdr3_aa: CASSVVDRKNTEAFF
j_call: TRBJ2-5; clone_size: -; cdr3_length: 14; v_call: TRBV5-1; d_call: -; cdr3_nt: TGCGCCAGCAGCTTGGGGCAGGGTAGGGAGACCCAGTACTTC; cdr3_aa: CASSLGQGRETQYF
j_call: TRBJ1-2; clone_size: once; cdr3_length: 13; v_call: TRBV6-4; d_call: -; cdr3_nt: TGTGCCAGCAGTGAGTTCAGGGTGGATGGCTACACCTTC; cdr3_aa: CASSEFRVDGYTF
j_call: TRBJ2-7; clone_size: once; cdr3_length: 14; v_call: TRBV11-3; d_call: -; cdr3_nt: TGTGCCAGCAGCTTAAGGGGGGGCCCCTACGAGCAGTACTTC; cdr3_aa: CASSLRGGPYEQYF
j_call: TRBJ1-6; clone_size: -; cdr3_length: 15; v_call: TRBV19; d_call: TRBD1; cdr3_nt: TGTGCCAGTCGACAGGGGGGAAATTGGAATTCACCCCTCCACTTT; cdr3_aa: CASRQGGNWNSPLHF
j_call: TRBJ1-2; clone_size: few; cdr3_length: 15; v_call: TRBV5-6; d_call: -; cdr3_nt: TGTGCCAGCAGCTTGGGACAGGTTATTAACTATGGCTACACCTTC; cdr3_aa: CASSLGQVINYGYTF
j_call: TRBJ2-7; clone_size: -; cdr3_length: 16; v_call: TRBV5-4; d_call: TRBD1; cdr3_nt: TGTGCCAGCAGCTCAGCCCGGACAGGGGGATCCTACGAGCAGTACTTC; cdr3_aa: CASSSARTGGSYEQYF
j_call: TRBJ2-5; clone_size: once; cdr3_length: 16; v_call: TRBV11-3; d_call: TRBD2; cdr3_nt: TGTGCCAGCAGCCCAGGGGCTAGCGGGAAACAAGAGACCCAGTACTTC; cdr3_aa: CASSPGASGKQETQYF
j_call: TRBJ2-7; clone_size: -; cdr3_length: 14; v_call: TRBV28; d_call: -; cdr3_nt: TGTGCCAGCAGTTTACCGGGGTCCAGGAGGGAGCAGTACTTC; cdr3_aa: CASSLPGSRREQYF
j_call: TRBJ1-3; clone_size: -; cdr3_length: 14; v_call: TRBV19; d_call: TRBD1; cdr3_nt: TGTGCCAGTAGCCCTACAGGGGCTGGAAACACCATATATTTT; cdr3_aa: CASSPTGAGNTIYF
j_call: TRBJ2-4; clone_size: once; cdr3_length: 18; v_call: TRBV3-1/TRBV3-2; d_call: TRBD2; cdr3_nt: TGTGCCAGCAGCCAAGATCTCGGCAGCGGGGGAGCCAAAAACATTCAGTACTTC; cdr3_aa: CASSQDLGSGGAKNIQYF
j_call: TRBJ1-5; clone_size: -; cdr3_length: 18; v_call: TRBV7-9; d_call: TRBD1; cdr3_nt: TGTGCCAGCAGCTTACCCCCGGACAGGGCAAATCGCAATCAGCCCCAGCATTTT; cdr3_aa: CASSLPPDRANRNQPQHF
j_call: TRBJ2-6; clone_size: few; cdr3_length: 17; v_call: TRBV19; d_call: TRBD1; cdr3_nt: TGTGCCAGTAGTCCCGACAGGGGGGGCCTTGGGGCCAACGTCCTGACTTTC; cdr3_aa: CASSPDRGGLGANVLTF
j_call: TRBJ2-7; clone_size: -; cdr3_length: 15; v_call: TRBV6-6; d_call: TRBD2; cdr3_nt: TGTGCCAGCAGTTATGGGGGGGTCCACTCCTACGAGCAGTACTTC; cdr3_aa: CASSYGGVHSYEQYF
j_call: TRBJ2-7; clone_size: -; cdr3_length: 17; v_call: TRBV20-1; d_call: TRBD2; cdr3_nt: TGCAGTGCTAGTAGGCGGGAGCCAAGAGTGGGATCCTACGAGCAGTACTTC; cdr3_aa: CSASRREPRVGSYEQYF
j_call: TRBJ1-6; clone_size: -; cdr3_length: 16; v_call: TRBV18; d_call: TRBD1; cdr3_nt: TGTGCCAGCTCACCAAGAGGGGGCGCAGAAAATTCACCCCTCCACTTT; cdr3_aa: CASSPRGGAENSPLHF
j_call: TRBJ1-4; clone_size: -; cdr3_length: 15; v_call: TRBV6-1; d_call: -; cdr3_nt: TGTGCCAGCAGTGAATCGGCAGGCCTTAATGAAAAACTGTTTTTT; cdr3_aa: CASSESAGLNEKLFF
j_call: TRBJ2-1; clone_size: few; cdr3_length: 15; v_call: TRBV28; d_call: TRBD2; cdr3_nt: TGTGCCAGCAGTTTAGCGGGAGGGCCACTCAATGAGCAGTTCTTC; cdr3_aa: CASSLAGGPLNEQFF
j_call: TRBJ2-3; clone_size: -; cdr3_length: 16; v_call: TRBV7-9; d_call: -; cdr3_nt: TGTGCCAGCAGCTTACTCGCTAGCGTCACTGTCGATACGCAGTATTTT; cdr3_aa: CASSLLASVTVDTQYF
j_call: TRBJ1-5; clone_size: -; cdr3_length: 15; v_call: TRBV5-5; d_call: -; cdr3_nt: TGTGCCAGCAGCTTGGTAGGGGGGGAAGGACAGCCCCAGCATTTT; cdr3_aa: CASSLVGGEGQPQHF